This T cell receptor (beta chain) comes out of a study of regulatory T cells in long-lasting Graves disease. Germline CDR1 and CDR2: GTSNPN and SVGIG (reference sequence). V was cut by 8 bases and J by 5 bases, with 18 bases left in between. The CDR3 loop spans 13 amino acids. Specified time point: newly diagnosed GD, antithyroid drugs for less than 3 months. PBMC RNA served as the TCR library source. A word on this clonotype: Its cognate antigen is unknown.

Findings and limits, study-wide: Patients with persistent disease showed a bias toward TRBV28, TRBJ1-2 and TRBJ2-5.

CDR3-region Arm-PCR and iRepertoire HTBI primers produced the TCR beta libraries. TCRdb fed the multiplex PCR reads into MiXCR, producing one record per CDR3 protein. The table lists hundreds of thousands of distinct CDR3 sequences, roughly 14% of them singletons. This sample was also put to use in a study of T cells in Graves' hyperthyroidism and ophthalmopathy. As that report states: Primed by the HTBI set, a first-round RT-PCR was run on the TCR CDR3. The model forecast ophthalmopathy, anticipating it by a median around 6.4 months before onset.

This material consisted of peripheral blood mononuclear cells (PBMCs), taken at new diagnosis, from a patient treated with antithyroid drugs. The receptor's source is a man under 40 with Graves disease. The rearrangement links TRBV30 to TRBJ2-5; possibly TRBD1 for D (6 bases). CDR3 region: CAGGQNSIETQYF. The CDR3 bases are TGTGCCGGCGGACAGAACTCTATTGAGACCCAGTACTTC.